The text below deals with one TCR beta chain. Its antigen remains unidentified. The V segment lost 3 bases and the J segment 5 bases; nucleotides outside the gene matches: 11. Germline V gene sequence: CDR1 LNHDA, CDR2 SQIVND (reference sequence). The CDR3 loop spans 17 amino acids. The repertoire was sequenced with immunoSEQ multiplex PCR; TCRdb's copy has only in-frame clones and lacks some. Among about 99,000 clones, 95% to 96% were seen once, and the ten largest hold roughly 2%. It was autoimmune disease history or systemic immunosuppression that excluded patients. This sample is drawn from a study of OX40 agonist ivuxolimab in advanced cancers. Study summary: Ivuxolimab, which is an agonistic anti-OX40 (CD134) antibody, was administered to the patients.

Findings and caveats of the study: Expanded clones tended on average to be more numerous among CD8+ T cells than CD4+.

The TCR sequence derives from an adult with an advanced solid tumor such as melanoma, head and neck, liver or kidney cancer. V and J are TRBV19 and TRBJ2-1; 9 positions agree with TRBD2. The sequences come from CD4+ or CD8+ T cells sorted from blood, collected in a trial of the OX40 agonist ivuxolimab. The CDR3 here is CASSILVGSGGHNEQFF. CDR3 sequence (DNA): TGTGCCAGTAGTATCCTGGTGGGGAGCGGGGGGCACAATGAGCAGTTCTTC.